This is a list of T cell receptor beta chains from one sample in a study of patients and donors after allogeneic stem cell transplantation. From the RT-PCR reads, TCRdb called clonotypes with MiXCR, one entry per CDR3 protein. The data contain around 150,000 distinct CDR3 sequences, about 29% of them singletons. Sequencing input: blood, either unsorted or a sorted T cell fraction (not recorded which). The receptor set was obtained from a human donor who was either an allogeneic HSCT recipient or a stem cell or donor lymphocyte infusion donor (not recorded which). It is not recorded whose cells these are; they may come from a transplant donor. The CDR3 runs from the conserved cysteine through the conserved F or W. Fields, in order: D gene, J gene, clone size, V gene, CDR3 DNA, CDR3 protein. A D gene is named only where the DNA matches it firmly. Only part of the rows carry a size: once, few, many, or a class if the clone is expanded.

NA TRBJ1-3 NA TRBV10-3 TGTGCCGTCAACCCGGACCTCTCTGGAAACACCATATATTTT CAVNPDLSGNTIYF
NA TRBJ1-5 few TRBV5-8 TGTGCCAGCAGCTTGAGGCCAGGGAATTTTGGTCAGCCCCAGCATTTT CASSLRPGNFGQPQHF
TRBD1 TRBJ1-1 many TRBV5-6 TGTGCCAGCAGCCCCCAAACAGGGGGCAGCACTGAAGCTTTCTTT CASSPQTGGSTEAFF
TRBD2 TRBJ2-5 few TRBV10-2 TGCGCCAGCGGACTAGCGGGACAAGAGACCCAGTACTTC CASGLAGQETQYF
TRBD2 TRBJ2-1 NA TRBV29-1 TGCAGCGTTGAGAGGATAGCGGGAGGTTTTAATGAGCAGTTCTTC CSVERIAGGFNEQFF
NA TRBJ1-2 many TRBV15 TGTGCCACCAGCAGAGATCCAGGGACTGGTGGCTACACCTTC CATSRDPGTGGYTF
TRBD1 TRBJ1-2 few TRBV20-1 TGCAGTGCTGGACAGGGAGGTTACGGCTACACCTTC CSAGQGGYGYTF
NA TRBJ2-2 NA TRBV7-2 TGTGCCAGCAGCCCTAGCCCCGGGACTCTGGGGGAGCTGTTTTTT CASSPSPGTLGELFF
NA TRBJ2-7 NA TRBV6-2/TRBV6-3 TGTGCCAGCAGTTACTTCCGTGGATACTACTACGAGCAGTACTTC CASSYFRGYYYEQYF
NA TRBJ2-1 few TRBV18 TGTGCCAGCTCACCGGGGAATCGATACAATGAGCAGTTCTTC CASSPGNRYNEQFF
NA TRBJ2-3 NA TRBV3-1 TGTGCCAGCAGCCAAGATCTGCGGGCGGGATATGGGCAGTATTTT CASSQDLRAGYGQYF
TRBD2 TRBJ2-1 NA TRBV7-8 TGTGCCAGCAGCTCGAGGAGCCTAGCGGACACCAATGAGCAGTTCTTC CASSSRSLADTNEQFF
TRBD1 TRBJ1-6 NA TRBV6-2/TRBV6-3 TGTGCCACCACCCCGTGGGACAGCACTAATTCACCCCTCCACTTT CATTPWDSTNSPLHF
NA TRBJ2-7 NA TRBV4-2 TGTGCCAGCAGCCCCCATGAGAAGTGGCCTTACGAGCAGTACTTC CASSPHEKWPYEQYF
NA TRBJ1-6 few TRBV27 TGTGCCAGCAGTCCCCCCGGGACAACAAATTCACCCCTCCACTTT CASSPPGTTNSPLHF
TRBD1 TRBJ2-1 NA TRBV7-2 TGTGCCAGCAGCCAGGGGGCGGCGTACAATGAGCAGTTCTTC CASSQGAAYNEQFF
TRBD1 TRBJ1-3 few TRBV10-3 TGTGCCATCAACCTCCGGGACAGCGAGTTCCCGTTCGGAAACACCATATATTTT CAINLRDSEFPFGNTIYF
NA TRBJ2-7 NA TRBV25-1 TGTGCCAGCAGTGGCGGCGGCCTGTACTTC CASSGGGLYF
TRBD2 TRBJ2-1 NA TRBV3-1 TGTGCCAGCAGCCAAGTCGAGACTAGCTTTCACGGTGAGCAGTTCTTC CASSQVETSFHGEQFF
NA TRBJ2-5 once TRBV12-3/TRBV12-4 TGTGCCAGCACCCGATCGACAGTACGTGAGACCCAGTACTTC CASTRSTVRETQYF
NA TRBJ1-3 few TRBV6-2/TRBV6-3 TGTGCCAGCAGTCAAGGAAACACCATATATTTT CASSQGNTIYF
NA TRBJ2-3 NA TRBV5-1 TGCGCCAGCAGCTATACTAGGGCCCCAGATACGCAGTATTTT CASSYTRAPDTQYF
NA TRBJ1-5 many TRBV12-3/TRBV12-4 TGTGCCAGCAGTTTAGGCAGTTATAGCAATCAGCCCCAGCATTTT CASSLGSYSNQPQHF
TRBD2 TRBJ2-5 few TRBV5-1 TGCGCCAGCAGCTTGGTACCCCCGGGGGGGACTAGAAGTGAGACCCAGTACTTC CASSLVPPGGTRSETQYF